The 27 T cell receptor beta chains below were found in one sample sequenced in a study of T cell changes during pregnancy in multiple sclerosis. Libraries were prepared by immunoSEQ multiplex PCR; TCRdb keeps only in-frame clonotypes and omits some of them. Among 30,000 to 35,000 clones, roughly 86% were seen once, and the ten largest hold 9.7%. Source: CD8+ T cells from peripheral blood mononuclear cells, taken in the first trimester of pregnancy. The receptors here all came from a female donor with multiple sclerosis, enrolled in a pregnancy study.

The chain couples TRBV7-8 to TRBJ1-1, with D perhaps TRBD1 (6 bases). There are 16 residues in the CDR3. Germline lookup yields CDR1 SGHVS and CDR2 FQNEAQ. Trimming stripped 1 base from V and 1 base from J, with 13 bases between. The CDR3 region is CASSLGGSRGNTEAFF. CDR3 nucleotide sequence: TGTGCCAGCAGCTTAGGGGGTAGCAGGGGGAACACTGAAGCTTTCTTT.

This chain connects TRBV11-1 to TRBJ2-1, with 12 bases aligning to TRBD2. Germline-derived CDR1 and CDR2 are SGHAT and FQDESV (reference sequence). The CDR3 is made up of 16 amino acids. J lost 9 bases, V lost 3 bases, and 9 bases had no gene match. CDR3 nucleotides: TGTGCCAGCAGCTTGAGTTCTAGCGGGGGGGCGGGTGAGCAGTTCTTC. This sequence encodes CASSLSSSGGAGEQFF.

The V and J genes are TRBV9 and TRBJ2-7; 11 nucleotides align to TRBD1. The CDR3 is 15 amino acids. The junction had 6 bases not matched to a gene; V was cut back by 3 bases and J by 4 bases. CDR1 SGDLS and CDR2 YYNGEE come from the germline V gene. The CDR3 is CASSEGQGASYEQYF. CDR3 nucleotide sequence: TGTGCCAGCAGCGAAGGACAGGGGGCGTCGTACGAGCAGTACTTC.

The rearrangement joins TRBV7-8 to TRBJ2-7, with D unresolved. Deletions cut 2 bases from V and 0 bases from J, with 11 bases between. CDR1 and CDR2 from the germline V gene are SGHVS and FQNEAQ. The CDR3 has 15 residues. This CDR3 reads CASSLSVELSYEQYF. The CDR3 DNA is TGTGCCAGCAGCTTAAGTGTAGAACTCTCCTACGAGCAGTACTTC.

In DNA, the CDR3 is TGTGCCAGCAGTTTTACCGGGAGCGGTAACTATGGCTACACCTTC. Encoded protein: CASSFTGSGNYGYTF. The chain combines TRBV28 with TRBJ1-2; no clear D gene. The V and J ends lost 3 bases and 1 base respectively, with 12 bases between them. The germline CDR1 and CDR2 sequences are MDHEN and SYDVKM. There are 15 residues in the CDR3.

This rearrangement joins TRBV7-8 to TRBJ2-6; D may be TRBD2 (5 bases). The CDR3 has 13 residues. V was pared by 3 bases and J by 12 bases, with 12 bases between. CDR1 SGHVS and CDR2 FQNEAQ come from the germline V gene. The CDR3 nucleotides are TGTGCCAGCAGCTTGGAGGACCGGCCCGTCCTGACTTTC. Protein sequence: CASSLEDRPVLTF.

This chain uses TRBV7-3 with TRBJ2-3; 11 bases align to TRBD2. This CDR3 has 18 amino acids. J lost 0 bases, V lost 5 bases, and 10 bases had no gene match. Germline CDR1 reads SGHTA; CDR2 reads FQGTGA. CDR3 bases: TGTGCCAGCAGCGCCACCGGGACTAGCGGCTCTAGCACAGATACGCAGTATTTT. Residues: CASSATGTSGSSTDTQYF. Based on the CDR3 plus reference TRBV7-3 and TRBJ2-3, the full variable domain is GAGVSQTPSNKVTEKGKYVELRCDPISGHTALYWYRQSLGQGPEFLIYFQGTGAADDSGLPNDRFFAVRPEGSVSTLKIQRTERGDSAVYLCASSATGTSGSSTDTQYFGPGTRLTVL.

The chain uses TRBV2 and TRBJ2-3; D is unresolved. V was pared by 9 bases and J by 2 bases, with 12 bases between. Germline V lookup: CDR1 SNHLY, CDR2 FYNNEI. CDR3 length: 13 amino acids. CDR3: CAREKENTDTQYF. The CDR3 bases are TGTGCCAGAGAGAAAGAGAACACAGATACGCAGTATTTT.

The chain has TRBV19 and TRBJ1-5; D possibly corresponds to TRBD1 (6 bases). This CDR3 has 16 amino acids. Germline V lookup: CDR1 LNHDA, CDR2 SQIVND (reference sequence). Trimming left V 3 bases short and J 0 bases short, with 12 bases between. In DNA, the CDR3 is TGTGCCAGTAGTATTGCTGCAGGGGCTAGCAATCAGCCCCAGCATTTT. Protein: CASSIAAGASNQPQHF.

This rearrangement joins TRBV4-3 to TRBJ1-2; TRBD1 might be the D (6 bases). Germline V CDR1 and CDR2: LGHNA, YSLEER. This CDR3 spans 16 amino acids. Trimming removed 0 bases at V and 6 bases at J, with 17 bases between. CDR3 loop: CASSQDWQGKANGYTF. CDR3 sequence (DNA): TGCGCCAGCAGCCAAGACTGGCAGGGGAAGGCGAATGGCTACACCTTC.

The CDR3 coding sequence is TGCGCCAGCAGCCAAGGTCTAGCGGGTACAGATACGCAGTATTTT. This gives the protein CASSQGLAGTDTQYF. The genes are TRBV4-1 and TRBJ2-3, with 8 bases lining up with TRBD2. The CDR3 loop spans 15 amino acids. CDR1 MGHRA and CDR2 YSYEKL come from the germline V gene. The ends lost 1 base at V and 3 bases at J; junction bases unmatched: 3.

The CDR3 loop is CASSSRSGRVYEQYF. CDR3 bases: TGTGCCAGCAGTTCCCGTAGCGGGAGAGTCTACGAGCAGTACTTC. J is TRBJ2-7 and V is TRBV28; 9 bases align to TRBD2. CDR1 is MDHEN and CDR2 is SYDVKM in the germline V gene. The CDR3 is made up of 15 amino acids. The J segment lost 3 bases and the V segment lost 4 bases, leaving 7 bases of the junction unmatched. Complete variable domain (other parts from reference TRBV28 and TRBJ2-7): DVKVTQSSRYLVKRTGEKVFLECVQDMDHENMFWYRQDPGLGLRLIYFSYDVKMKEKGDIPEGYSVSREKKERFSLILESASTNQTSMYLCASSSRSGRVYEQYFGPGTRLTVT.

The rearrangement uses TRBV9 and TRBJ2-7, with 9 bases matching TRBD1. The CDR3 has 16 residues. Germline V gene data show CDR1 as SGDLS and CDR2 as YYNGEE. Losses at the gene ends were 3 bases for V and 7 bases for J; bases not matched to a gene: 14. The chain's CDR3 is CASSGTGGLGHKEQYF. DNA for the CDR3: TGTGCCAGCAGCGGAACAGGGGGCCTAGGCCATAAAGAGCAGTACTTC.

The gene calls are TRBV7-9 and TRBJ2-1; TRBD1 matches at 9 bases. The length of the CDR3 is 12 residues. Looked up from germline, CDR1 is SEHNR and CDR2 is FQNEAQ (reference sequence). The junction had 5 bases not matched to a gene; V was cut back by 2 bases and J by 15 bases. The CDR3 is CASSLPGTGPFF. CDR3 DNA sequence: TGTGCCAGCAGCTTACCCGGGACAGGGCCGTTCTTC.

This rearrangement joins TRBV9 to TRBJ2-7; 7 bases line up with TRBD2. This CDR3 is 15 amino acids long. Looked up from germline, CDR1 is SGDLS and CDR2 is YYNGEE. Unmatched junction bases numbered 5, after V lost 0 bases and J lost 2 bases. CDR3 protein: CASSVVPSGPYEQYF. The CDR3 region has the DNA TGTGCCAGCAGCGTAGTACCTAGCGGCCCCTACGAGCAGTACTTC.

This chain connects TRBV19 to TRBJ1-5, with D possibly being TRBD1 (5 bases). The CDR3 extends over 17 amino acids. Germline V gene lookup returns CDR1 LNHDA and CDR2 SQIVND (reference sequence). Trimming took 4 bases from V and 3 from J, leaving 19 bases between them. Here the CDR3 reads CASSRDWGGLNNQPQHF. The CDR3 coding sequence is TGTGCCAGTAGTAGGGACTGGGGCGGATTAAACAATCAGCCCCAGCATTTT.

The rearrangement links TRBV5-8 to TRBJ1-2; a weak D match, TRBD1 (5 bases). V was clipped by 2 bases and J by 7 bases, with 12 bases between them. Germline V gene lookup returns CDR1 SGHTS and CDR2 YDEGEE. The CDR3 covers 13 residues. The CDR3 loop is CASSLRGTAGYTF. The CDR3 nucleotides are TGTGCCAGCAGCTTAAGGGGAACGGCTGGCTACACCTTC. Full variable domain (remainder filled in from reference TRBV5-8 and TRBJ1-2): EAGVTQSPTHLIKTRGQQATLRCSPISGHTSVYWYQQALGLGLQFLLWYDEGEERNRGNFPPRFSGRQFPNYSSELNVNALELEDSALYLCASSLRGTAGYTFGSGTRLTVV.

The chain links TRBV6-6 to TRBJ1-4, with TRBD1 matching over 8 bases. CDR1 and CDR2 (germline): MNHNY, SVGAGI (reference sequence). Trimming at V came to 4 bases and at J to 7 bases, leaving 5 bases not matched to a gene. The CDR3 extends over 14 amino acids. This chain's CDR3 is CASSSGGESEKLFF. The CDR3, as DNA: TGTGCCAGCAGTTCAGGGGGCGAGAGTGAAAAACTGTTTTTT.

This chain connects TRBV4-1 to TRBJ1-2; TRBD1 might be the D (6 bases). The germline V and J ends were trimmed by 6 bases and 4 bases, with 27 bases remaining between them. Germline V gene lookup returns CDR1 MGHRA and CDR2 YSYEKL. The CDR3 covers 18 residues. CDR3 sequence reads: CASRKAPHRDPRIYGYTF. In nucleotides, the CDR3 is TGCGCCAGCAGGAAAGCCCCCCACAGGGACCCAAGGATCTATGGCTACACCTTC.

The V call is TRBV27, the J call TRBJ1-1; TRBD1 is a possible D gene (5 bases). V lost 2 bases and J 5 bases, leaving 12 bases between the germline ends. The germline CDR1 and CDR2 sequences are MNHEY and SMNVEV (reference sequence). CDR3 length equals 14 residues. CDR3 nucleotide sequence: TGTGCCAGCAGTTTACAGGGCGGGAAGACTGAAGCTTTCTTT. This codes for CASSLQGGKTEAFF.

This chain uses TRBV5-1 with TRBJ1-2; no firm D call. The CDR3 is 14 residues long. V shed 4 bases and J shed 2 bases, with 12 bases lying between them. CDR1 and CDR2 from the germline V gene are SGHRS and YFSETQ. CDR3 bases: TGCGCCAGCAGCCCGGCGGGAGAGAACTATGGCTACACCTTC. Translating gives CASSPAGENYGYTF.

The gene calls are TRBV12-5 and TRBJ2-1, with 7 bases identical to TRBD2. Germline CDR1 reads LGHNT; CDR2 reads FRNRAP. There are 14 residues in the CDR3. The J segment lost 0 bases and the V segment lost 6 bases, leaving 2 bases of the junction unmatched. The DNA for the CDR3 is TGTGCTAGTGGCCAGCGGGACTCCTACAATGAGCAGTTCTTC. Encoded protein: CASGQRDSYNEQFF. The full variable domain, rest sourced from reference TRBV12-5 and TRBJ2-1, is DARVTQTPRHKVTEMGQEVTMRCQPILGHNTVFWYRQTMMQGLELLAYFRNRAPLDDSGMPKDRFSAEMPDATLATLKIQPSEPRDSAVYFCASGQRDSYNEQFFGPGTRLTVL.

The genes are TRBV7-9 and TRBJ1-2; tentative D call: TRBD1 (6 bases). The CDR3 has 15 residues. The V end was cut by 3 bases, the J end by 9 bases, with 20 bases between. The germline gives CDR1 SEHNR, CDR2 FQNEAQ (reference sequence). The CDR3 spells CASSLPPGVGWSYTF. The CDR3 DNA reads TGTGCCAGCAGCTTGCCTCCAGGGGTGGGTTGGAGCTACACCTTC.

The chain recombines TRBV27 with TRBJ2-1; D gene ambiguous. The germline CDR1 and CDR2 sequences are MNHEY and SMNVEV (reference sequence). Trimming took off 3 bases at V and 6 bases at J, with 12 bases between the two ends. CDR3 length equals 14 residues. The CDR3 region has the DNA TGTGCCAGCAGTTTGAGACAAAGTTTCAATGAGCAGTTCTTC. Its protein product is CASSLRQSFNEQFF.

The V call is TRBV5-6, the J call TRBJ1-2; tentatively, D is TRBD1 (6 bases). The CDR3 runs 14 residues. Germline values: CDR1 SGHDT, CDR2 YYEEEE. The V and J ends lost 2 bases and 4 bases respectively, with 12 bases between them. CDR3 coding DNA: TGTGCCAGCAGCTTAGAGGACAGAAGCTATGGCTACACCTTC. The encoded protein is CASSLEDRSYGYTF. Full variable domain (rest looked up from reference TRBV5-6 and TRBJ1-2): DAGVTQSPTHLIKTRGQQVTLRCSPKSGHDTVSWYQQALGQGPQFIFQYYEEEERQRGNFPDRFSGHQFPNYSSELNVNALLLGDSALYLCASSLEDRSYGYTFGSGTRLTVV.

The V gene is TRBV19, the J gene TRBJ2-3; 8 bases fit TRBD2. This CDR3 comprises 15 residues. Germline assignment: CDR1 LNHDA and CDR2 SQIVND (reference sequence). V was pared by 3 bases and J by 5 bases, with 7 bases of the junction left unmatched. The CDR3 DNA reads as TGTGCCAGTAGTATCTGGCGGGAGGCTGTAGATACGCAGTATTTT. Translated: CASSIWREAVDTQYF.

The chain employs TRBV11-2 and TRBJ1-4; D is uncertain. The CDR3 has 15 amino acids. Germline CDR1 reads SGHAT; CDR2 reads FQNNGV. V dropped 2 bases and J dropped 13 bases, with 20 bases sitting between them. The CDR3 is CASSLWPAEQAGLFF. The CDR3, as DNA: TGTGCCAGCAGCTTATGGCCTGCGGAGCAGGCGGGACTGTTTTTT.